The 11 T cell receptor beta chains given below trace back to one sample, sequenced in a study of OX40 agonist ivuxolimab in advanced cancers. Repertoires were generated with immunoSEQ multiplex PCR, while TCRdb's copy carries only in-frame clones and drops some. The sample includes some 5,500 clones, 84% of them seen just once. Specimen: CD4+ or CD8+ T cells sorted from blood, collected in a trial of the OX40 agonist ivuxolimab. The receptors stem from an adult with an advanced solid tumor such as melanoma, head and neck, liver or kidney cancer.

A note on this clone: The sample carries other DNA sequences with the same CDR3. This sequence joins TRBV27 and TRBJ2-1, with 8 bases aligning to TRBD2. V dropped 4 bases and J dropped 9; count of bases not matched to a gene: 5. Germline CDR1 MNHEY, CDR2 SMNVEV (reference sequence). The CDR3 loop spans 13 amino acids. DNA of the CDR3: TGTGCCAGCAGTTCGACTAGCGAGGGTGAGCAGTTCTTC. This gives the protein CASSSTSEGEQFF.

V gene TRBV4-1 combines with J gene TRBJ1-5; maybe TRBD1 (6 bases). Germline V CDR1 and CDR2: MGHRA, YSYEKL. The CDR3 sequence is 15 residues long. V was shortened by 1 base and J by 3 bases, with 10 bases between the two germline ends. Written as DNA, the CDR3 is TGCGCCAGCAGCCAAGTACAGGGAGACAATCAGCCCCAGCATTTT. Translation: CASSQVQGDNQPQHF.

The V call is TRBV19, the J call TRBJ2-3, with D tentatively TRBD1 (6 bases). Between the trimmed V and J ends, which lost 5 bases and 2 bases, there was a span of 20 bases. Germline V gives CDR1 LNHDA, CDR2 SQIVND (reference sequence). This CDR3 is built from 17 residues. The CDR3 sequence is CASSAFAGASTTDTQYF. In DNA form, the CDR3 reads TGTGCCAGTAGTGCCTTCGCAGGGGCGAGCACCACAGATACGCAGTATTTT.

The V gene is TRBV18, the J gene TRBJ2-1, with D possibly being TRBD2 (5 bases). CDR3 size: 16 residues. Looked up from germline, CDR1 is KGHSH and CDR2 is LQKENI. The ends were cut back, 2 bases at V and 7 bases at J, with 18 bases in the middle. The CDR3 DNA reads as TGTGCCAGCTCACCAAAAGAGGGTCCCCAATTGAATGAGCAGTTCTTC. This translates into CASSPKEGPQLNEQFF.

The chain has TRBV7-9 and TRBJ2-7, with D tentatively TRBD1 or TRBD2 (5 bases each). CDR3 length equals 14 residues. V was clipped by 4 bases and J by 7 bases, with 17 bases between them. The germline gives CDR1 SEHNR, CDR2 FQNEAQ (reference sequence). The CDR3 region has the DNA TGTGCCAGCAGCTACTTACGAGGGGCTGGTGAGCAGTACTTC. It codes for CASSYLRGAGEQYF.

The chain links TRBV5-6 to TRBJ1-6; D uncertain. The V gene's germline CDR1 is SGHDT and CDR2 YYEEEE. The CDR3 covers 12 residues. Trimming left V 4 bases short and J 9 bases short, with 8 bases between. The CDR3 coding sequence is TGTGCCAGCAGCACACGGACTTCACCCCTCCACTTT. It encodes CASSTRTSPLHF.

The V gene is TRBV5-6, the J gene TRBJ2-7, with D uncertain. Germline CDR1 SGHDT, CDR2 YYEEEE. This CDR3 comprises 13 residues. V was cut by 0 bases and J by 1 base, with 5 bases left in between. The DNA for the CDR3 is TGTGCCAGCAGCTTGGCGGAATCCTACGAGCAGTACTTC. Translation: CASSLAESYEQYF.

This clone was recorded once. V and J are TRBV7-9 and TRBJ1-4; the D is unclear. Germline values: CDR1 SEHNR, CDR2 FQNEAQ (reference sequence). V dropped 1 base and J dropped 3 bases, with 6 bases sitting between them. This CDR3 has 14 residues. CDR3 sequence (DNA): TGTGCCAGCAGCTTAGTAGGGTCTAATGAAAAACTGTTTTTT. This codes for CASSLVGSNEKLFF.

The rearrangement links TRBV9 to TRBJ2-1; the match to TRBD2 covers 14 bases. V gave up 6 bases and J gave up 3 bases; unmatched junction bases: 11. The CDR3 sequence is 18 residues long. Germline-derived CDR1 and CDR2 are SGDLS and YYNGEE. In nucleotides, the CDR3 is TGTGCCAGCACCGAACTCGGGACTAGCGGGAGTGGCTACAATGAGCAGTTCTTC. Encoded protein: CASTELGTSGSGYNEQFF.

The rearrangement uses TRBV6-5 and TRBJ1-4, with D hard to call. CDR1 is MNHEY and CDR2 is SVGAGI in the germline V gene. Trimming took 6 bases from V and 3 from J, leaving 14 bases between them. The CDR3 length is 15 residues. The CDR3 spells CASSPLGVANEKLFF. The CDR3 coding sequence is TGTGCCAGCAGCCCCCTCGGGGTGGCTAATGAAAAACTGTTTTTT.

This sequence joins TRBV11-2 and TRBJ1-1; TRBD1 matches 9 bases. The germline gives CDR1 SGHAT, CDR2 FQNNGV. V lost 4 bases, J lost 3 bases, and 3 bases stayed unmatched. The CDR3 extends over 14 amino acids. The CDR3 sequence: CASSYGQGYTEAFF. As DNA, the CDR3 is TGTGCCAGCAGCTACGGACAGGGGTACACTGAAGCTTTCTTT. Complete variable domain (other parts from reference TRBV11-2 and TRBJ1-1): EAGVAQSPRYKIIEKRQSVAFWCNPISGHATLYWYQQILGQGPKLLIQFQNNGVVDDSQLPKDRFSAERLKGVDSTLKIQPAKLEDSAVYLCASSYGQGYTEAFFGQGTRLTVV.